This TCR beta chain comes out of a study of vaccination and CD4 T cells after COVID-19. Study-level background: Participants got two doses of BNT162b2 or mRNA-1273 vaccine. Cells received overlapping spike peptides from SARS-CoV-2, HCoV-NL63, HCoV-OC43 and HCoV-229E as stimulation.

V lost 5 bases, J lost 5 bases, and 7 bases stayed unmatched. The CDR3 covers 16 residues. Germline V gene lookup returns CDR1 SSHAT and CDR2 FNYEAQ (reference sequence). The Oncomine TCR Beta short-read assay was applied to DNA of cultured CD4+ T cells. MiXCR was run by TCRdb on the PCR reads, yielding one entry per CDR3 protein. The table has under 8,500 distinct CDR3 sequences, roughly 50% seen once. Documented treatment: approximately nine-day PBMC culture with coronavirus spike peptide pools or control peptides (ViraFEST assay). CD4+ T cells that came from the unexposed donor were collected before the COVID-19 pandemic (2011-2018). Cultures used roughly 2.1 million PBMCs per well, about 10 IU/ml IL-2 and approximately 10 ug/ml peptides. If enough cells were available, CD4+ T cells from unexposed donors were probed with SARS-CoV-2 S/N and four cold-coronavirus spikes. This clonotype has just a few counts. Its antigen is currently unknown.

The specimen was CD4+ T cells from blood, cultured in vitro. The sequence derives from a human donor in good health. The V gene is TRBV7-7, the J gene TRBJ2-5; 14 nucleotides line up with TRBD2. CDR3 sequence reads: CASSLGTSGGMETQYF. Here the CDR3 DNA reads TGTGCCAGCAGCCTAGGGACTAGCGGGGGTATGGAGACCCAGTACTTC.